The rows below give T cell receptor beta chains drawn from one sample of a study of blood T cell repertoires in COVID-19. The method was immunoSEQ multiplex PCR; TCRdb's version includes in-frame clones alone and lacks a portion of them. The table shows about 80,000 clones, with 60% to 85% occurring only once. Sequencing input: peripheral blood. The source of these receptors is a human donor in a cohort sampled during active COVID-19. CDR3s include the opening cysteine and the closing phenylalanine or tryptophan. A D gene is named only where the DNA matches it firmly. Only part of the rows carry a size: once, few, many, or a class if the clone is expanded.

cdr3_aa: CASSQGQGGNQPQHF
cdr3_nt: TGCGCCAGCAGCCAAGGGCAGGGCGGCAATCAGCCCCAGCATTTT
d_call: .
j_call: TRBJ1-5
v_call: TRBV4-3
clone_size: few

cdr3_aa: CASSERVRGLTNTIYF
cdr3_nt: TGTGCCAGCAGTGAACGGGTCCGGGGTTTGACGAACACCATATATTTT
d_call: .
j_call: TRBJ1-3
v_call: TRBV6-1
clone_size: .

cdr3_aa: CASSHPGQGDEQFF
cdr3_nt: TGCGCCAGCAGCCATCCGGGACAGGGGGATGAGCAGTTCTTC
d_call: TRBD1
j_call: TRBJ2-1
v_call: TRBV4-1
clone_size: .

cdr3_aa: CATSDAQGTPGYTF
cdr3_nt: TGTGCCACCAGTGATGCTCAGGGGACCCCTGGCTACACCTTC
d_call: .
j_call: TRBJ1-2
v_call: TRBV24-1
clone_size: once

cdr3_aa: CASSRQGASEAFF
cdr3_nt: TGTGCCAGCTCTAGACAGGGTGCCTCTGAAGCTTTCTTT
d_call: TRBD1
j_call: TRBJ1-1
v_call: TRBV25-1
clone_size: .

cdr3_aa: CSVERTGTDTQYF
cdr3_nt: TGCAGCGTTGAGCGGACAGGGACAGATACGCAGTATTTT
d_call: TRBD1
j_call: TRBJ2-3
v_call: TRBV29-1
clone_size: .

cdr3_aa: CATSEAGSPDTQYF
cdr3_nt: TGTGCCACCAGTGAGGCAGGGTCCCCAGATACGCAGTATTTT
d_call: .
j_call: TRBJ2-3
v_call: TRBV24-1
clone_size: .

cdr3_aa: CASRTGLYYGYTF
cdr3_nt: TGTGCCAGCAGGACGGGACTTTACTATGGCTACACCTTC
d_call: .
j_call: TRBJ1-2
v_call: TRBV28
clone_size: .

cdr3_aa: CATSESGTLSNYGYTF
cdr3_nt: TGTGCCACCAGTGAGAGTGGGACACTATCTAACTATGGCTACACCTTC
d_call: .
j_call: TRBJ1-2
v_call: TRBV24-1
clone_size: .

cdr3_aa: CASSPRQDRDHSPLHF
cdr3_nt: TGTGCCAGCAGCCCACGGCAGGACAGGGATCATTCACCCCTCCACTTT
d_call: TRBD1
j_call: TRBJ1-6
v_call: TRBV9
clone_size: few

cdr3_aa: CASSLYGGSYNEQFF
cdr3_nt: TGTGCCAGCAGCTTGTACGGGGGCTCCTACAATGAGCAGTTCTTC
d_call: .
j_call: TRBJ2-1
v_call: TRBV5-4
clone_size: .

cdr3_aa: CASSQQEITEAFF
cdr3_nt: TGTGCCAGCAGTCAACAGGAGATAACTGAAGCTTTCTTT
d_call: .
j_call: TRBJ1-1
v_call: TRBV6-5
clone_size: .

cdr3_aa: CASSPEQGLNTEAFF
cdr3_nt: TGTGCCAGCAGCCCGGAACAGGGGCTGAACACTGAAGCTTTCTTT
d_call: TRBD1
j_call: TRBJ1-1
v_call: TRBV11-3
clone_size: .

cdr3_aa: CASSIRDTQETQYF
cdr3_nt: TGTGCCAGCAGCATCAGGGACACCCAAGAGACCCAGTACTTC
d_call: .
j_call: TRBJ2-5
v_call: TRBV5-4
clone_size: .

cdr3_aa: CASSLGQGADTQYF
cdr3_nt: TGTGCCAGCAGCCTAGGACAGGGGGCAGATACGCAGTATTTT
d_call: TRBD1
j_call: TRBJ2-3
v_call: TRBV7-9
clone_size: .

cdr3_aa: CASNDDRGPETQYF
cdr3_nt: TGTGCCAGCAACGACGACAGGGGCCCCGAGACCCAGTACTTC
d_call: TRBD1
j_call: TRBJ2-5
v_call: TRBV2
clone_size: .

cdr3_aa: CAWSTLTGFIEQFF
cdr3_nt: TGTGCCTGGAGTACCCTAACGGGGTTTATTGAGCAGTTCTTC
d_call: .
j_call: TRBJ2-1
v_call: TRBV30
clone_size: .

cdr3_aa: CASSADRVWQPQHF
cdr3_nt: TGTGCCAGCAGCGCCGACAGGGTTTGGCAGCCCCAGCATTTT
d_call: TRBD1
j_call: TRBJ1-5
v_call: TRBV9
clone_size: .

cdr3_aa: CASSFRDSLLEQYF
cdr3_nt: TGTGCCAGCAGCTTCCGGGACAGCCTCCTCGAGCAGTACTTC
d_call: TRBD1
j_call: TRBJ2-7
v_call: TRBV7-9
clone_size: .

cdr3_aa: CASSSWLRGSYNEQFF
cdr3_nt: TGTGCCAGCAGTAGCTGGCTACGCGGCTCCTACAATGAGCAGTTCTTC
d_call: .
j_call: TRBJ2-1
v_call: TRBV2
clone_size: .

cdr3_aa: CASSPTLETGADTQYF
cdr3_nt: TGTGCCAGCAGCCCGACGCTCGAGACAGGCGCAGATACGCAGTATTTT
d_call: .
j_call: TRBJ2-3
v_call: TRBV11-3
clone_size: .

cdr3_aa: CATSDLGQGQRNEQFF
cdr3_nt: TGTGCCACCAGTGATTTAGGGCAGGGTCAAAGGAATGAGCAGTTCTTC
d_call: .
j_call: TRBJ2-1
v_call: TRBV24-1
clone_size: .

cdr3_aa: CASSVAPEPAEAFF
cdr3_nt: TGTGCCAGCAGCGTTGCCCCGGAGCCCGCTGAAGCTTTCTTT
d_call: .
j_call: TRBJ1-1
v_call: TRBV6-5
clone_size: .

cdr3_aa: CASSSQGASTGELFF
cdr3_nt: TGTGCCAGCAGCTCACAGGGGGCGAGCACCGGGGAGCTGTTTTTT
d_call: TRBD1
j_call: TRBJ2-2
v_call: TRBV7-3
clone_size: .

cdr3_aa: CASRGIGFGRTTFGEEQFF
cdr3_nt: TGTGCCAGCAGGGGGATAGGGTTCGGGAGGACTACCTTCGGGGAAGAGCAGTTCTTC
d_call: TRBD2
j_call: TRBJ2-1
v_call: TRBV2
clone_size: .

cdr3_aa: CASSFPGQGIYEQYF
cdr3_nt: TGTGCCAGCAGCTTCCCAGGACAGGGAATCTACGAGCAGTACTTC
d_call: TRBD1
j_call: TRBJ2-7
v_call: TRBV5-6
clone_size: few

cdr3_aa: CASSPGVNTGELFF
cdr3_nt: TGTGCCAGCAGCCCGGGAGTGAACACCGGGGAGCTGTTTTTT
d_call: .
j_call: TRBJ2-2
v_call: TRBV7-3
clone_size: .

cdr3_aa: CASSFASGGLTDTQYF
cdr3_nt: TGTGCCAGCAGTTTCGCTAGCGGGGGCCTCACAGATACGCAGTATTTT
d_call: TRBD2
j_call: TRBJ2-3
v_call: TRBV27
clone_size: .

cdr3_aa: CASSQVGVWVTEAFF
cdr3_nt: TGCGCCAGCAGCCAAGTCGGGGTCTGGGTCACTGAAGCTTTCTTT
d_call: .
j_call: TRBJ1-1
v_call: TRBV4-1
clone_size: .

cdr3_aa: CAWSARRGTAETQYF
cdr3_nt: TGTGCCTGGAGTGCTAGACGGGGGACGGCAGAGACCCAGTACTTC
d_call: .
j_call: TRBJ2-5
v_call: TRBV30
clone_size: few

cdr3_aa: CASSYSGPGGVEQFF
cdr3_nt: TGTGCCAGCAGTTATAGCGGCCCCGGGGGAGTTGAGCAGTTCTTC
d_call: .
j_call: TRBJ2-1
v_call: TRBV6-6
clone_size: .

cdr3_aa: CASTPGTGRITEAFF
cdr3_nt: TGTGCCAGCACCCCCGGGACAGGGCGGATCACTGAAGCTTTCTTT
d_call: TRBD1
j_call: TRBJ1-1
v_call: TRBV27
clone_size: .

cdr3_aa: CASSQDMNSPGELFF
cdr3_nt: TGTGCCAGCAGCCAAGATATGAACAGTCCCGGGGAGCTGTTTTTT
d_call: .
j_call: TRBJ2-2
v_call: TRBV3-1/TRBV3-2
clone_size: .

cdr3_aa: CASSQARGWEQFF
cdr3_nt: TGCGCCAGCAGCCAGGCCCGGGGGTGGGAGCAGTTCTTC
d_call: .
j_call: TRBJ2-1
v_call: TRBV4-1
clone_size: .

cdr3_aa: CASSPGTIERTEAFF
cdr3_nt: TGTGCCAGCAGCCCCGGGACAATCGAACGGACTGAAGCTTTCTTT
d_call: .
j_call: TRBJ1-1
v_call: TRBV7-8
clone_size: .

cdr3_aa: CASSPSGRMIETQYF
cdr3_nt: TGTGCCAGCAGCCCTAGCGGGAGGATGATAGAGACCCAGTACTTC
d_call: TRBD2
j_call: TRBJ2-5
v_call: TRBV7-2
clone_size: .

cdr3_aa: CASSDGTREEKLFF
cdr3_nt: TGTGCCAGCAGTGATGGGACAAGGGAGGAAAAACTGTTTTTT
d_call: .
j_call: TRBJ1-4
v_call: TRBV2
clone_size: .

cdr3_aa: CASGGNSEAFF
cdr3_nt: TGTGCCAGCGGGGGGAACAGCGAAGCTTTCTTT
d_call: .
j_call: TRBJ1-1
v_call: TRBV25-1
clone_size: .

cdr3_aa: CASSYTYRGLNTEAFF
cdr3_nt: TGTGCCAGCAGTTACACCTACAGGGGTTTGAACACTGAAGCTTTCTTT
d_call: TRBD1
j_call: TRBJ1-1
v_call: TRBV6-2/TRBV6-3
clone_size: .

cdr3_aa: CASSFPTGGRGTGELFF
cdr3_nt: TGCGCCAGCAGCTTCCCGACAGGGGGCCGTGGCACCGGGGAGCTGTTTTTT
d_call: TRBD1
j_call: TRBJ2-2
v_call: TRBV5-1
clone_size: medium-sized

cdr3_aa: CASSYPGQGVYGYTF
cdr3_nt: TGTGCCAGCAGTTATCCGGGACAGGGAGTCTATGGCTACACCTTC
d_call: TRBD1
j_call: TRBJ1-2
v_call: TRBV6-2/TRBV6-3
clone_size: .

cdr3_aa: CASITNTGTGNTEAFF
cdr3_nt: TGTGCCAGTATCACGAATACCGGGACAGGGAACACTGAAGCTTTCTTT
d_call: TRBD1
j_call: TRBJ1-1
v_call: TRBV19
clone_size: .

cdr3_aa: CASSLGLAGGNEQFF
cdr3_nt: TGTGCCAGCAGCCTGGGACTAGCGGGGGGTAATGAGCAGTTCTTC
d_call: TRBD2
j_call: TRBJ2-1
v_call: TRBV5-5
clone_size: .

cdr3_aa: CASSYGTSGRRILFSTDTQYF
cdr3_nt: TGTGCCAGCAGTTACGGGACTAGCGGGAGAAGGATCCTATTTAGCACAGATACGCAGTATTTT
d_call: TRBD2
j_call: TRBJ2-3
v_call: TRBV6-2/TRBV6-3
clone_size: .

cdr3_aa: CASNHQGGRNEQYF
cdr3_nt: TGTGCCAGCAATCACCAGGGAGGACGGAACGAGCAGTACTTC
d_call: .
j_call: TRBJ2-7
v_call: TRBV28
clone_size: .

cdr3_aa: CSASRTSGRARIGTDTQYF
cdr3_nt: TGCAGTGCTAGTCGGACTAGCGGGAGGGCCAGGATAGGCACAGATACGCAGTATTTT
d_call: TRBD2
j_call: TRBJ2-3
v_call: TRBV20-1
clone_size: .

cdr3_aa: CASSLPGDNQPQHF
cdr3_nt: TGTGCCAGCAGCTTACCAGGGGACAATCAGCCCCAGCATTTT
d_call: .
j_call: TRBJ1-5
v_call: TRBV7-9
clone_size: .

cdr3_aa: CASSQDYGGRAPYEQFF
cdr3_nt: TGCGCCAGCAGCCAAGATTACGGCGGGAGGGCCCCTTATGAGCAGTTCTTC
d_call: TRBD2
j_call: TRBJ2-1
v_call: TRBV4-3
clone_size: .

cdr3_aa: CASGLGGDIDEQFF
cdr3_nt: TGTGCCAGCGGCCTCGGCGGGGATATCGATGAGCAGTTCTTC
d_call: .
j_call: TRBJ2-1
v_call: TRBV11-3
clone_size: few

cdr3_aa: CASSPSQAGGDNEQFF
cdr3_nt: TGTGCCAGCAGCCCGTCTCAAGCGGGGGGGGACAATGAGCAGTTCTTC
d_call: TRBD2
j_call: TRBJ2-1
v_call: TRBV7-9
clone_size: .

cdr3_aa: CSVRQVNTEAFF
cdr3_nt: TGCAGCGTCCGACAGGTTAACACTGAAGCTTTCTTT
d_call: .
j_call: TRBJ1-1
v_call: TRBV29-1
clone_size: .

cdr3_aa: CASSFGTGTYEQYF
cdr3_nt: TGTGCCAGCAGTTTCGGGACTGGGACCTACGAGCAGTACTTC
d_call: .
j_call: TRBJ2-7
v_call: TRBV28
clone_size: once

cdr3_aa: CAISEIPTGRTDTQYF
cdr3_nt: TGTGCCATCAGTGAGATCCCGACAGGTCGCACAGATACGCAGTATTTT
d_call: .
j_call: TRBJ2-3
v_call: TRBV10-3
clone_size: .

cdr3_aa: CASWTGGTGSSYEQYF
cdr3_nt: TGTGCCAGTTGGACAGGGGGCACCGGGAGCTCCTACGAGCAGTACTTC
d_call: TRBD1
j_call: TRBJ2-7
v_call: TRBV7-9
clone_size: .

cdr3_aa: CASSVEGVGEQYF
cdr3_nt: TGTGCCAGCAGCGTAGAGGGGGTAGGTGAGCAGTACTTC
d_call: .
j_call: TRBJ2-7
v_call: TRBV9
clone_size: .

cdr3_aa: CASSSPATGFNSPLHF
cdr3_nt: TGTGCCAGCAGTTCCCCGGCGACAGGGTTCAATTCACCCCTCCACTTT
d_call: TRBD1
j_call: TRBJ1-6
v_call: TRBV6-5
clone_size: .

cdr3_aa: CAISESVRQKTQYF
cdr3_nt: TGTGCCATCAGTGAATCAGTCAGGCAAAAGACCCAGTACTTC
d_call: .
j_call: TRBJ2-5
v_call: TRBV10-3
clone_size: .

cdr3_aa: CSVYTGGSGEAFF
cdr3_nt: TGCAGCGTTTACACAGGGGGCAGCGGTGAAGCTTTCTTT
d_call: TRBD1
j_call: TRBJ1-1
v_call: TRBV29-1
clone_size: .

cdr3_aa: CATRPPGLAGVETQYF
cdr3_nt: TGTGCCACCCGCCCGCCCGGGCTAGCGGGGGTAGAGACCCAGTACTTC
d_call: TRBD2
j_call: TRBJ2-5
v_call: TRBV15
clone_size: .